The T cell receptor (beta chain) described here comes from a study of PD-1 blockade in classical Hodgkin lymphoma. Study as a whole: The nivolumab dose that patients received was 3 mg/kg, given intravenously every 2 weeks.

The method was immunoSEQ multiplex PCR; TCRdb's version includes in-frame clones alone and lacks a portion of them. In the table there are over 25,000 clones, roughly 72% of which are singletons. V lost 3 bases and J 0 bases, leaving 14 bases between the germline ends. Germline V CDR1 and CDR2: MDHEN, SYDVKM. The CDR3 consists of 16 residues. The time point: cycle 4 day 1 (C4D1), after about 6 weeks of nivolumab. All the patients suffered relapse after autologous stem cell transplantation, and brentuximab vedotin exposure differed. V and J are TRBV28 and TRBJ1-1, with a weak D call TRBD1 (5 bases). The receptor's source is a human donor with classical Hodgkin lymphoma. Sequencing was performed on peripheral blood mononuclear cells (PBMCs), taken before the fourth cycle of nivolumab. The CDR3 here is CASSFFRGRVNTEAFF. The CDR3 DNA sequence: TGTGCCAGCAGTTTTTTCCGGGGGAGAGTGAACACTGAAGCTTTCTTT.